The 8 T cell receptor beta chains below were found in one sample sequenced in a study of T-cell memory formation after mild COVID-19. TCRdb processed the 5' RACE reads anew with MiXCR; each CDR3 protein has one entry. In the table there are 380,000 or so distinct CDR3 sequences, around an eighth of which are singletons. Sequencing was performed on PBMCs or a T cell subset sorted from them (not recorded which). The receptors stem from a man between 18 and 35 years old who had mild COVID-19 (a few samples of this study predate the infection). Cell type and time point are not known.

The chain links TRBV27 to TRBJ1-5; no clear D. Trimming took 3 bases from V and 3 from J, leaving 12 bases between them. The CDR3 has 15 residues. CDR1 MNHEY and CDR2 SMNVEV come from the germline V gene (reference sequence). CDR3 bases: TGTGCCAGCAGTTTCTTAGGCGGACCCAATCAGCCCCAGCATTTT. Translating it yields CASSFLGGPNQPQHF.

This clonotype came up a few times. The CDR3 loop reads CASSQIGPNYGYTF. The DNA for the CDR3 is TGCGCCAGCAGCCAAATTGGACCTAACTATGGCTACACCTTC. J is TRBJ1-2 and V is TRBV4-3; D is undetermined. In germline, CDR1 is LGHNA, CDR2 YSLEER. V was clipped by 2 bases and J by 0 bases, with 7 bases between them. There are 14 residues in the CDR3.

The chain has TRBV10-3 and TRBJ1-2; TRBD1 matches 7 bases. With V trimmed by 6 bases and J by 8 bases, 9 bases remained unmatched. Germline V CDR1 and CDR2: ENHRY, SYGVKD. The CDR3 spans 13 residues. The CDR3, as DNA: TGTGCCATCAGCTTGGAGGGGGCGGGCGGCTACACCTTC. Translating it yields CAISLEGAGGYTF.

The chain has TRBV4-1 and TRBJ2-3, with D possibly being TRBD1 (9 bases). The V gene's germline CDR1 is MGHRA and CDR2 YSYEKL. V was clipped by 6 bases and J by 2 bases, with 21 bases between them. This CDR3 has 17 amino acids. CDR3 sequence reads: CASRGTGRGDVTDTQYF. In DNA, the CDR3 is TGCGCCAGCAGGGGGACAGGGCGGGGGGATGTCACAGATACGCAGTATTTT.

This clonotype has only a few counts. This chain links TRBV4-3 with TRBJ2-3; 9 positions agree with TRBD2. Germline loops: CDR1 LGHNA, CDR2 YSLEER. This CDR3 is built from 18 residues. Trimming cost V 0 bases and J 2 bases; bases outside gene matches: 9. The CDR3 here is CASSQDLGLAGNTDTQYF. Here the CDR3 DNA reads TGCGCCAGCAGCCAAGATCTAGGGCTAGCGGGAAACACAGATACGCAGTATTTT.

The chain employs TRBV5-1 and TRBJ1-1; D is possibly TRBD1 (6 bases). The V end was cut by 7 bases, the J end by 6 bases, with 19 bases between. The CDR3 is made up of 14 amino acids. Germline values: CDR1 SGHRS, CDR2 YFSETQ. The CDR3 sequence: CASQFRGPSSEAFF. CDR3 in DNA: TGCGCCAGCCAATTTCGGGGGCCGTCATCTGAAGCTTTCTTT.

This chain connects TRBV20-1 to TRBJ2-1; TRBD2 might be the D (5 bases). CDR1 is DFQATT, CDR2 SNEGSKA, per germline (reference sequence). Trimming shortened V by 7 bases and J by 4 bases, and 14 bases separated the two germline ends. The CDR3 is made up of 13 amino acids. The CDR3 bases are TGCAGTGGGCCCGGACGGGGATACAATGAGCAGTTCTTC. The encoded protein is CSGPGRGYNEQFF.

This clonotype was seen more than once but under ten times. V usage is TRBV20-1 and J usage is TRBJ1-1; D unclear. Germline loops: CDR1 DFQATT, CDR2 SNEGSKA (reference sequence). Trimming pared 3 bases from V and 1 base from J, leaving 15 bases between. The CDR3 totals 15 residues. CDR3 sequence reads: CSASIGRLGNTEAFF. The CDR3, as DNA: TGCAGTGCTAGTATAGGGAGATTAGGGAACACTGAAGCTTTCTTT.